The source of this T cell receptor beta chain is a study of T cells after yellow fever vaccination (dated by TCRdb to the late 2010s). With regard to the full study: The SMART-Seq v4 Ultra Low Input RNA kit was used to prepare libraries from fractions with low cell numbers. Two healthy male donors made up the cohort, one aged 18 to 30 years and the other aged 30 to 39 years. Blood was drawn at multiple timepoints before and after primary and secondary immunization, with bulk PBMC replicates and cell subsets isolated. Bulk TCR alpha and beta repertoires were sequenced longitudinally to track T-cell clones before and after primary and booster YFV17D yellow fever vaccination.

The paper's findings and limits, for the study overall: Computational filtering was needed because FACS-sorted repertoires could contain abundant contaminating clonotypes from the bulk population. The secondary T-cell response was weaker than the primary response but faster, peaking on day 5 instead of day 15. Because only two donors were included in the study, the extent to which the findings can be generalized is limited. After the booster, most clones that had expanded after primary vaccination were detected again (over 95% of CD4 and around nine tenths of CD8), suggesting broad maintenance of memory. A small share of clonotypes was detected in both CD4 and CD8 compartments, with the overlap likely arising from convergent recombination.

Synthesis of TCR cDNA relied on 5'RACE template switching, a step that introduced a universal primer site along with unique molecular identifiers. Priming for cDNA synthesis came from both the TCR alpha and TCR beta constant segments. Libraries were amplified in two PCR steps, with sample barcodes and sequencing adapters added in the second step. Sequencing of libraries was done on Illumina HiSeq 2500 (2x100 bp) or NovaSeq (2x150 bp). On the authors' methods: MIGEC handled demultiplexing of reads and collapsing into UMI consensus sequences, while MiXCR performed V(D)J alignment. Using edgeR on replicate PBMC samples, clonotypes were called vaccine-responding if FDR was below 0.01 and the log2 fold change was above 5 up to day 15. Bulk clonotypes were assigned CD4 or CD8 identity according to which sequenced CD4 or CD8 repertoire held them at higher abundance. TCRdb applied fastp at Q25 and MiXCR to the public reads, then kept only in-frame beta chains. Here each entry gathers all rows of one CDR3 protein and keeps the most common genes and DNA. V and J calls and clone size were set by TCRdb, not the authors. The sample profile shows 550,000 to 750,000 distinct CDR3 sequences; roughly 14% of them were found once. Of the sample, around 15% falls within the top ten clones.

Worth noting for this clonotype: No cognate antigen has been identified for it. The sample holds no much larger clone one base away, and base qualities are not on file.

The sample's treatment or condition label is to be understood as: live attenuated yellow fever vaccine strain. At each blood-draw timepoint, two biological replicates of bulk PBMCs were collected. A standard Ficoll-Paque protocol was used to isolate PBMCs from peripheral blood. TriZol was used to extract RNA from bulk PBMCs, CD4 and CD8 fractions, and dextramer-positive and dextramer-negative fractions. The CDR3 covers 13 residues, taking in both the cysteine and the phenylalanine. Here the CDR3 DNA is all that survives: 39 bases in frame from base 1. CDR1 SQVTM and CDR2 ANQGSEA were looked up in the germline V gene. V loses 8 bases of germline sequence and J loses 5 bases, and the interval between the two ends is 18 bases.

The V and J segments used are TRBV29-1 and TRBJ1-1; possibly the D gene is TRBD1, per 6 matching bases. Sequenced material: PBMCs, taken on the day of the yellow fever booster vaccination. The clonotype comes from a man aged 25 to 40 who received the YFV17D yellow fever vaccine. The bases read TGCAGCATTCATGAAGGGGGAGGGACTGAAGCTTTCTTT. This encodes CSIHEGGGTEAFF.